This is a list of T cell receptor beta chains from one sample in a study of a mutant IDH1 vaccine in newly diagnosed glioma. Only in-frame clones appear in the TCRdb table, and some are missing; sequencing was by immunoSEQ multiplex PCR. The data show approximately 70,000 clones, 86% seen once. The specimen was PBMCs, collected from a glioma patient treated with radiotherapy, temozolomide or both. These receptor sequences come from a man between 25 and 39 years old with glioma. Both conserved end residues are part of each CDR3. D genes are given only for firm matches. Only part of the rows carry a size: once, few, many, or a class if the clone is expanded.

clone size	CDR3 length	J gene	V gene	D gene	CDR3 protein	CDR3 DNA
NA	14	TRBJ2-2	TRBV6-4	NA	CASSKEPGAGELFF	TGTGCCAGCAGCAAGGAGCCCGGGGCCGGGGAGCTGTTTTTT
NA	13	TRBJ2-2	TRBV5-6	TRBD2	CASSPGLVGELFF	TGTGCCAGCAGCCCGGGACTAGTCGGGGAGCTGTTTTTT
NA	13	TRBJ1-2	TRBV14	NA	CASSPTVNYGYTF	TGTGCCAGCAGCCCGACAGTGAACTATGGCTACACCTTC
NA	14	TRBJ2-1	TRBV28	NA	CASSFRGQTNEQFF	TGTGCCAGCAGTTTCAGGGGACAAACCAATGAGCAGTTCTTC
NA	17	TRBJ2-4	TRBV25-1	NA	CASSDNGRPLSKNIQYF	TGTGCCAGCAGTGATAATGGCAGACCTTTGTCCAAAAACATTCAGTACTTC
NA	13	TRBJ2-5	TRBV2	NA	CASREGPQETQYF	TGTGCCAGCAGGGAGGGGCCCCAAGAGACCCAGTACTTC
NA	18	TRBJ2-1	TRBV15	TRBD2	CATSPKGLAGKVYNEQFF	TGTGCCACCAGCCCAAAAGGACTAGCGGGGAAGGTCTACAATGAGCAGTTCTTC
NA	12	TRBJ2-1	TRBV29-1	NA	CSVEWSYNEQFF	TGCAGCGTTGAGTGGAGCTACAATGAGCAGTTCTTC
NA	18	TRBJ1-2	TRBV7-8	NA	CAIDYGREDGGSNYGYTF	TGTGCCATAGACTACGGGCGGGAGGATGGGGGGTCTAACTATGGCTACACCTTC
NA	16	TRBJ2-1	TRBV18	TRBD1	CASSPPDRAKLNEQFF	TGTGCCAGCTCACCCCCCGACAGGGCTAAGTTAAATGAGCAGTTCTTC
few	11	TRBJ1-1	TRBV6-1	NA	CASSEGNEAFF	TGTGCCAGCAGTGAAGGGAATGAAGCTTTCTTT
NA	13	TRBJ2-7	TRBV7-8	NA	CASSRRFKDEQYF	TGTGCCAGCAGCCGAAGATTTAAGGACGAGCAGTACTTC
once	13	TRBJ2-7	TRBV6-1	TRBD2	CASSTGTIYEQYF	TGTGCCAGCAGTACCGGGACTATCTACGAGCAGTACTTC
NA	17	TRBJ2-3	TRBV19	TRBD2	CASSMAHGGAEGDTQYF	TGTGCCAGTAGTATGGCCCACGGGGGGGCTGAGGGGGATACGCAGTATTTT
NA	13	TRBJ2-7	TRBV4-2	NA	CASSQDKGYEQYF	TGTGCCAGCAGCCAAGATAAGGGCTACGAGCAGTACTTC
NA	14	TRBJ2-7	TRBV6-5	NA	CASRSAASAYEQYF	TGTGCCAGCAGATCCGCGGCATCGGCCTACGAGCAGTACTTC
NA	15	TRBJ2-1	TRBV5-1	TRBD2	CASSITSGGHNEQFF	TGCGCCAGCAGCATCACTAGCGGGGGCCACAATGAGCAGTTCTTC
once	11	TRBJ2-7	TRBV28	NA	CATGPPYEQYF	TGTGCCACGGGTCCCCCCTACGAGCAGTACTTC
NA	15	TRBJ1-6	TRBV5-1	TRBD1	CASSLRDSRDSPLHF	TGCGCCAGCAGCTTACGGGACAGTAGGGATTCACCCCTCCACTTT
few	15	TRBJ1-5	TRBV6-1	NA	CASSEVVGGNQPQHF	TGTGCCAGCAGTGAAGTCGTAGGGGGCAATCAGCCCCAGCATTTT
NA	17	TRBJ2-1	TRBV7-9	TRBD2	CASSLSLAGALYNEQFF	TGTGCCAGCAGCTTAAGCCTAGCGGGGGCCCTATACAATGAGCAGTTCTTC
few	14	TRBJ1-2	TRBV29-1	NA	CSVEDPSAAYGYTF	TGCAGCGTTGAAGATCCGTCAGCCGCCTATGGCTACACCTTC
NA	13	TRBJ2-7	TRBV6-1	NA	CASREGVGYEQYF	TGTGCCAGCAGGGAAGGAGTCGGGTACGAGCAGTACTTC
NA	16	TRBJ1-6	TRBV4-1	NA	CASSQESSSYNSPLHF	TGCGCCAGCAGCCAGGAGTCCAGCTCCTATAATTCACCCCTCCACTTT
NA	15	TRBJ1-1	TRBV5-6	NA	CASSLGMGPGTEAFF	TGTGCCAGCAGCTTGGGGATGGGGCCGGGGACTGAAGCTTTCTTT
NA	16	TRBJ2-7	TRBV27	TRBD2	CASSSGTSGATYEQYF	TGTGCCAGCAGTTCTGGGACTAGCGGGGCAACCTACGAGCAGTACTTC
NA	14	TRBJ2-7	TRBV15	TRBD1	CATSSRDRAYEQYF	TGTGCCACCAGCAGCCGGGACAGGGCCTACGAGCAGTACTTC
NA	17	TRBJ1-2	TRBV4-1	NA	CASSHPKQAAANYGYTF	TGCGCCAGCAGCCATCCCAAACAGGCCGCTGCTAACTATGGCTACACCTTC
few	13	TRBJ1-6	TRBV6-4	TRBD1	CASSEDRASPLHF	TGTGCCAGCAGTGAAGACAGGGCGTCACCCCTCCACTTT
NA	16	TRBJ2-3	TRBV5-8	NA	CASSSGRRLRADTQYF	TGTGCCAGCAGCTCCGGACGGAGGCTAAGAGCAGATACGCAGTATTTT
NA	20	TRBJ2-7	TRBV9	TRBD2	CASSRLGGSHERKLPTKQYF	TGTGCCAGCAGCAGACTCGGGGGGTCACACGAGCGAAAACTACCTACGAAGCAGTACTTC
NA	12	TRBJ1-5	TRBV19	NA	CASSPSRRPQHF	TGTGCCAGTAGCCCCAGTCGGAGGCCCCAGCATTTT
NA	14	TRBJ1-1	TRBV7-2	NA	CASRSGGENTEAFF	TGTGCCAGCAGATCCGGTGGGGAGAACACTGAAGCTTTCTTT
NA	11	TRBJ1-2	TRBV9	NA	CASSANYGYTF	TGTGCCAGCAGCGCTAACTATGGCTACACCTTC
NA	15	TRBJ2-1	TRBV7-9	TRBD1	CASSFRQGASDEQFF	TGTGCCAGCAGCTTCAGACAGGGGGCGAGTGACGAGCAGTTCTTC
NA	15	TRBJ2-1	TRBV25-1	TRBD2	CASSVGGGAYNEQFF	TGTGCCAGCAGTGTGGGTGGGGGGGCCTACAATGAGCAGTTCTTC
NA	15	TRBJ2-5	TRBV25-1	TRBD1	CASSEWGTAEETQYF	TGTGCCAGCAGTGAATGGGGGACAGCTGAAGAGACCCAGTACTTC
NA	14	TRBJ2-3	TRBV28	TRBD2	CASSKLAGEHTQYF	TGTGCCAGCAGCAAACTAGCGGGGGAACATACGCAGTATTTT
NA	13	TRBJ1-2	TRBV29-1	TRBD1	CSVGTGGVYGYTF	TGCAGCGTCGGGACAGGGGGTGTCTATGGCTACACCTTC
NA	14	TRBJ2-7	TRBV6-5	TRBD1	CASSYRTGSYEQYF	TGTGCCAGCAGTTACCGGACAGGGTCCTACGAGCAGTACTTC
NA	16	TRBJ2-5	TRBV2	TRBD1	CASSRPGQEIQETQYF	TGTGCCAGCAGTCGACCGGGACAGGAGATTCAAGAGACCCAGTACTTC